This T cell receptor (beta chain) was recovered during a study of CD8+CD57+ T cells in acquired aplastic anemia. Regarding the study as a whole: Patients and controls had in common 25 to 30 CD8+ CDR3 sequences.

On this clonotype: Its target is not known.

According to the study, genomic DNA was the template for TCR beta VDJ and CDR3 profiling. From the reads, TCRdb called clonotypes with MiXCR, one entry per CDR3 protein. The sample lists 200,000 to 250,000 distinct CDR3 sequences; under 55% were seen once. Patients sequenced had flow cytometry evidence of CD8+CD57+ cell expansion. The ends lost 5 bases at V and 2 bases at J; junction bases unmatched: 9. The germline gives CDR1 SGHTA, CDR2 FQGNSA. The CDR3 spans 18 residues. The chain recombines TRBV7-2 with TRBJ2-5; 15 bases line up with TRBD2. The sample taken for sequencing was sorted CD4+, CD8+, or CD8+CD57+ T cells (not recorded which) from PBMCs. The TCR comes from a human donor with aplastic anemia. The CDR3 loop reads CASSPRGLAGGRQETQYF. As DNA, the CDR3 is TGTGCCAGCAGCCCAAGGGGACTAGCGGGGGGTCGACAAGAGACCCAGTACTTC.